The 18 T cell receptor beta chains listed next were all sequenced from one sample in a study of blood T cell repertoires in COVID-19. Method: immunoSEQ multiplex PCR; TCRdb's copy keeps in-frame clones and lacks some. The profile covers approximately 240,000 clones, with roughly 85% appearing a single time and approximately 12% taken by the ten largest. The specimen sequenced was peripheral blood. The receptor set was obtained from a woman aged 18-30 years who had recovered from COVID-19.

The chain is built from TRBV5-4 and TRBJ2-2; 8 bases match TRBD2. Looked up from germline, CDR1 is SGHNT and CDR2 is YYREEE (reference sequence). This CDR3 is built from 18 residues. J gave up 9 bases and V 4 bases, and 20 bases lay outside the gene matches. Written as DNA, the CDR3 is TGTGCCAGCAGCCTCCGGCGGGGGGCGAAGGGCGAATTCAGGGAGCTGTTTTTT. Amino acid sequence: CASSLRRGAKGEFRELFF.

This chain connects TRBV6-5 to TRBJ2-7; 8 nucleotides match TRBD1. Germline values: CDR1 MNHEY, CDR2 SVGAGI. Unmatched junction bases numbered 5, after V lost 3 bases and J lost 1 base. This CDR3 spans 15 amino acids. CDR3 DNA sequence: TGTGCCAGCAGTTATTTTGGACAGGGTTCCTACGAGCAGTACTTC. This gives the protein CASSYFGQGSYEQYF.

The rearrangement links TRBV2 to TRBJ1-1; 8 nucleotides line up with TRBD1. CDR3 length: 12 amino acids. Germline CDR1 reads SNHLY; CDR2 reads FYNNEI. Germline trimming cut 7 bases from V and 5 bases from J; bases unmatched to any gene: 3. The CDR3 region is CASNHRGTEAFF. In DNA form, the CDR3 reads TGTGCCAGCAACCACAGGGGGACTGAAGCTTTCTTT.

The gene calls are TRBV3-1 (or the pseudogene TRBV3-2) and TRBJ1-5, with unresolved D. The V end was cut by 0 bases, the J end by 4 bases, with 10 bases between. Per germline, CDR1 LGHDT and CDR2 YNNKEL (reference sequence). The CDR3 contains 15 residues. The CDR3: CASSQDTSENQPQHF. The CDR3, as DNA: TGTGCCAGCAGCCAAGATACGTCGGAGAATCAGCCCCAGCATTTT.

The CDR3 here is CASSRGQGTEAFF. The CDR3 nucleotides read TGCGCCAGCAGCCGAGGACAGGGCACTGAAGCTTTCTTT. The rearrangement links TRBV5-1 to TRBJ1-1; 8 bases are a match to TRBD1. V lost 4 bases and J lost 4; bases outside the gene matches: 3. The CDR3 runs 13 residues. Germline-derived CDR1 and CDR2 are SGHRS and YFSETQ.

The DNA for the CDR3 is TGTGCCAGCAGCCAAGATTCTACTAGCGGGAGGCCCTACAATGAGCAGTTCTTC. This sequence encodes CASSQDSTSGRPYNEQFF. The V call is TRBV14, the J call TRBJ2-1; TRBD2 matches at 12 bases. Germline trimming cut 0 bases from V and 2 bases from J; bases unmatched to any gene: 5. The CDR3 runs to 18 residues. Per germline, CDR1 SGHDN and CDR2 FVKESK.

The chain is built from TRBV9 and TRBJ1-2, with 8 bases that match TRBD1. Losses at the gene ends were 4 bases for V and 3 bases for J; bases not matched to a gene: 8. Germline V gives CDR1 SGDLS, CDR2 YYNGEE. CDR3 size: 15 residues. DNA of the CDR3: TGTGCCAGCAGCCCCCGACAGGGGATGGACTATGGCTACACCTTC. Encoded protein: CASSPRQGMDYGYTF.

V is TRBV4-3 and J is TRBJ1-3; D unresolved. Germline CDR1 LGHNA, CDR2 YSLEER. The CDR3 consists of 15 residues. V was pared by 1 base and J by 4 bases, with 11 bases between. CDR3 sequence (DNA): TGCGCCAGCAGCCAAGCTCCGGGATCCGGAAACACCATATATTTT. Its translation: CASSQAPGSGNTIYF.

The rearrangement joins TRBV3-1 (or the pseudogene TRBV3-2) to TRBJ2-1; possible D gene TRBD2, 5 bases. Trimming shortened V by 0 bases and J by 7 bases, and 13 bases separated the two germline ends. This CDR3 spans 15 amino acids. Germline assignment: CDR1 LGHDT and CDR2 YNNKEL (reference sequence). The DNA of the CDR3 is TGTGCCAGCAGCCAAGATCTCCGGGATTCAAATGAGCAGTTCTTC. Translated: CASSQDLRDSNEQFF.

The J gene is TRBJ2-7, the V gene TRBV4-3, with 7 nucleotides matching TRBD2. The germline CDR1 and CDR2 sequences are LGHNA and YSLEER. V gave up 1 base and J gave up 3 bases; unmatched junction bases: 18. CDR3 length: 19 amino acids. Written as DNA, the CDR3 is TGCGCCAGCAGCCAAGTTCGTGATACCGTGACTAGCCCATTCTACGAGCAGTACTTC. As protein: CASSQVRDTVTSPFYEQYF.

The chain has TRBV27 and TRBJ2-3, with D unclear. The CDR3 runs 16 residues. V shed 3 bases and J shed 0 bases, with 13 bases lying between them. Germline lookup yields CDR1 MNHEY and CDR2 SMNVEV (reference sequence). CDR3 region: CASSFSWYSSTDTQYF. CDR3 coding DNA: TGTGCCAGCAGTTTTAGTTGGTACAGCAGCACAGATACGCAGTATTTT.

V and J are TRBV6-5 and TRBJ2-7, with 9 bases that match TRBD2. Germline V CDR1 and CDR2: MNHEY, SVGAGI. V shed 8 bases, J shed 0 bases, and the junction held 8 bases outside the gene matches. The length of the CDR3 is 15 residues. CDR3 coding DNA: TGTGCCAGCTCGGTCGGTAGCGGGGGCTCCTACGAGCAGTACTTC. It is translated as CASSVGSGGSYEQYF.

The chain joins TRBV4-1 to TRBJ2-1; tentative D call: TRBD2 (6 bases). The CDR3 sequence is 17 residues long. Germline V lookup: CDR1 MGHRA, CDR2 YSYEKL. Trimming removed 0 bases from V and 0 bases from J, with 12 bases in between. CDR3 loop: CASSQDLGGISYNEQFF. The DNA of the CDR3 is TGCGCCAGCAGCCAAGATTTGGGCGGGATCTCCTACAATGAGCAGTTCTTC.

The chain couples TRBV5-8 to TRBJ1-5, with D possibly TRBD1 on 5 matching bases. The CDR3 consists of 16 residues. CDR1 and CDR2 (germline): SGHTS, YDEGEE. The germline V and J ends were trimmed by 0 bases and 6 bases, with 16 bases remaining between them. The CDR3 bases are TGTGCCAGCAGCTTGGGAGGGAGGGGCGTCGGTCAGCCCCAGCATTTT. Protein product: CASSLGGRGVGQPQHF.

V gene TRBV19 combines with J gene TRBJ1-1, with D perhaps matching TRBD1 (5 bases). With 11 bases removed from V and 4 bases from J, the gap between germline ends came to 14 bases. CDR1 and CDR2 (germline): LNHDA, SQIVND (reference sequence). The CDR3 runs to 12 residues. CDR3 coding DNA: TGTGCCTCAGGAGGGGTGGGCACTGAAGCTTTCTTT. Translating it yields CASGGVGTEAFF.

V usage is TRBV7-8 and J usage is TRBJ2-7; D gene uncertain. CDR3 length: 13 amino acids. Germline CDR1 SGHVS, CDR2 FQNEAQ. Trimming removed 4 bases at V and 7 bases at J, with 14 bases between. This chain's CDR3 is CASSSPGSGEQYF. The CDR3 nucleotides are TGTGCCAGCAGCTCCCCAGGTTCTGGTGAGCAGTACTTC. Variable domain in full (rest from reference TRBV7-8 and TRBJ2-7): GAGVSQSPRYKVAKRGQDVALRCDPISGHVSLFWYQQALGQGPEFLTYFQNEAQLDKSGLPSDRFFAERPEGSVSTLKIQRTQQEDSAVYLCASSSPGSGEQYFGPGTRLTVT.

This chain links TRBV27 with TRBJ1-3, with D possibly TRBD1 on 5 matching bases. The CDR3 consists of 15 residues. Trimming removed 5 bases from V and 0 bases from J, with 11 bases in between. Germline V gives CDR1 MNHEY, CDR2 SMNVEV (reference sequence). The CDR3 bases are TGTGCCAGCAGTCTGGACAATAGCTCTGGAAACACCATATATTTT. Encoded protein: CASSLDNSSGNTIYF.

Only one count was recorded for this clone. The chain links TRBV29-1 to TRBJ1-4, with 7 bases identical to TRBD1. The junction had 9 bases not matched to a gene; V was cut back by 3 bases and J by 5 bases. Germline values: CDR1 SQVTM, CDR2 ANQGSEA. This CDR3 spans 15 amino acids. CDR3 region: CSVEGTGTENEKLFF. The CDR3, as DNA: TGCAGCGTTGAGGGGACCGGGACAGAGAATGAAAAACTGTTTTTT.